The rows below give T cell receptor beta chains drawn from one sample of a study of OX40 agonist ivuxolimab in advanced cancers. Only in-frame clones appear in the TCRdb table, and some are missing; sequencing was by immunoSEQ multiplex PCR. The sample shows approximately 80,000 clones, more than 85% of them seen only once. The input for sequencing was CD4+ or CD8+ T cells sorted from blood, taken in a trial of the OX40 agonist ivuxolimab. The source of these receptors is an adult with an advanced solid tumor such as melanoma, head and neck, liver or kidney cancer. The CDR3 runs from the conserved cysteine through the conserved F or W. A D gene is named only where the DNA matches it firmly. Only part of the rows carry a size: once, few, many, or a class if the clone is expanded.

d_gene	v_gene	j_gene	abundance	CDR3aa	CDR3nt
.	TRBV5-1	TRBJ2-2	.	CASSFGGRTGELFF	TGCGCCAGCAGCTTTGGGGGGCGCACCGGGGAGCTGTTTTTT
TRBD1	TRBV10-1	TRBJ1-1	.	CASSGRTGGSAEAFF	TGCGCCAGCAGTGGACGGACAGGTGGTAGCGCTGAAGCTTTCTTT
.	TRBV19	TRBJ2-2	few	CASSSQPNTGELFF	TGTGCCAGTAGTTCCCAGCCGAACACCGGGGAGCTGTTTTTT
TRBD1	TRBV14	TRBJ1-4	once	CASSHQGQGYEKLFF	TGTGCCAGCAGCCACCAGGGACAGGGGTATGAAAAACTGTTTTTT
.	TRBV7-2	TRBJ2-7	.	CASSLGPGVYEQYF	TGTGCCAGCAGCTTAGGTCCGGGAGTCTACGAGCAGTACTTC
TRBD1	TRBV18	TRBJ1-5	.	CASSPTGGVEPQHF	TGTGCCAGCTCACCGACAGGGGGCGTAGAGCCCCAGCATTTT
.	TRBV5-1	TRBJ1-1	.	CASSSWGLRTEAFF	TGCGCCAGCAGCTCCTGGGGACTTCGCACTGAAGCTTTCTTT
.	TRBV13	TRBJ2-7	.	CASSLTPTYEQYF	TGTGCCAGCAGCTTGACACCTACCTACGAGCAGTACTTC
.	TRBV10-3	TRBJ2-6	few	CAISEGTSNVLTF	TGTGCCATCAGTGAGGGGACATCCAACGTCCTGACTTTC
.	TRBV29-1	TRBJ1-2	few	CSVGSQGGLGGYTF	TGCAGCGTTGGATCACAGGGTGGTCTAGGTGGCTACACCTTC
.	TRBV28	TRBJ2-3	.	CASSPSSMYTDTQYF	TGTGCCAGCAGCCCCTCATCTATGTACACAGATACGCAGTATTTT
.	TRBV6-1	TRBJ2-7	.	CASSAASEQYF	TGTGCCAGCAGTGCAGCGTCCGAGCAGTACTTC
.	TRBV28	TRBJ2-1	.	CASSPSFAGPHRSEQFF	TGTGCCAGCAGTCCATCCTTCGCGGGACCGCACCGGAGTGAGCAGTTCTTC
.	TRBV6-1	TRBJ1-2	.	CASSEGAGVFGSYGYTF	TGTGCCAGCAGTGAGGGTGCAGGGGTTTTTGGGTCCTATGGCTACACCTTC
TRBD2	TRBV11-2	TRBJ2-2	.	CASSLDGWASGNTGELFF	TGTGCCAGCAGCTTAGATGGCTGGGCTAGCGGGAACACCGGGGAGCTGTTTTTT
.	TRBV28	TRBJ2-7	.	CASSLEKGPTYEQYF	TGTGCCAGCAGCCTCGAGAAGGGGCCAACCTACGAGCAGTACTTC
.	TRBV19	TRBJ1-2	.	CASSIGGETHGYTF	TGTGCCAGTAGTATAGGAGGTGAAACCCATGGCTACACCTTC
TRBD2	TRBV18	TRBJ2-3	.	CASSTTSGSTDTQYF	TGTGCCAGCTCAACTACTAGCGGGAGCACAGATACGCAGTATTTT
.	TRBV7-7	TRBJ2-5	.	CASSPSPGRVQETQYF	TGTGCTAGCAGCCCCTCCCCCGGTAGGGTACAAGAGACCCAGTACTTC
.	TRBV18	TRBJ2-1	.	CASSPLDNEQFF	TGTGCCAGCTCACCGCTCGACAATGAGCAGTTCTTC
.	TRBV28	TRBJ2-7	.	CASRPRRVSYEQYF	TGTGCCAGCAGACCGCGAAGAGTCTCCTACGAGCAGTACTTC
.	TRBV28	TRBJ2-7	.	CASSWSYEQYF	TGTGCCAGCAGTTGGTCCTACGAGCAGTACTTC
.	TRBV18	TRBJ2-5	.	CASSPPEGGGPRETQYF	TGTGCCAGCTCACCACCGGAGGGCGGGGGCCCCCGTGAGACCCAGTACTTC
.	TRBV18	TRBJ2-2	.	CASSPPGTTLRGELFF	TGTGCCAGCTCACCACCAGGGACCACCTTAAGGGGGGAGCTGTTTTTT
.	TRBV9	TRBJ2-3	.	CASSVARADTQYF	TGTGCCAGCAGCGTAGCTAGAGCAGATACGCAGTATTTT
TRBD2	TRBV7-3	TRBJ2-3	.	CASSSSASGNTDTQYF	TGTGCCAGCAGCAGTTCGGCTAGCGGGAACACAGATACGCAGTATTTT
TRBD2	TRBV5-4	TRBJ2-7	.	CACGEGGSYEQYF	TGTGCCTGTGGGGAGGGAGGCTCCTACGAGCAGTACTTC
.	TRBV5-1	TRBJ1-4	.	CASRTGAVNEKLFF	TGCGCCAGCAGAACGGGGGCTGTAAATGAAAAACTGTTTTTT
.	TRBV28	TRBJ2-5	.	CASSLGWRPSETQYF	TGTGCCAGCAGTTTAGGTTGGCGGCCCTCGGAGACCCAGTACTTC
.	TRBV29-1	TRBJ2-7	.	CSVGGQNYEQYF	TGCAGCGTAGGGGGGCAGAACTACGAGCAGTACTTC
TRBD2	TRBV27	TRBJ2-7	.	CASSPEAGGRYEQYF	TGTGCCAGCAGTCCAGAGGCGGGAGGGCGATACGAGCAGTACTTC
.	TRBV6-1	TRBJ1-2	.	CASSGRGGYGYTF	TGTGCCAGCAGTGGGCGGGGGGGGTATGGCTACACCTTC
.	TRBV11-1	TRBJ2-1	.	CASSLVGRAYNEQFF	TGTGCCAGCAGCTTAGTTGGGCGGGCCTACAATGAGCAGTTCTTC
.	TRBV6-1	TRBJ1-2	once	CASSAGGVYGYTF	TGTGCCAGCAGTGCGGGCGGCGTCTATGGCTACACCTTC
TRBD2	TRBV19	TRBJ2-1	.	CASSIDLAGFPPNEQFF	TGTGCCAGTAGTATAGACCTAGCGGGTTTCCCGCCCAATGAGCAGTTCTTC
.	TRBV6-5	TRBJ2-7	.	CASSYRAGLDYEQYF	TGTGCCAGCAGTTACCGGGCGGGATTGGACTACGAGCAGTACTTC
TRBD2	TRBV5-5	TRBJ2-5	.	CASSLGRTSGQETQYF	TGTGCCAGCAGCTTGGGAAGGACTAGCGGACAAGAGACCCAGTACTTC
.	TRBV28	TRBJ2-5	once	CASRRGQETQYF	TGTGCCAGCAGGCGGGGACAAGAGACCCAGTACTTC
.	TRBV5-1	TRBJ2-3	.	CASRDLSTDTQYF	TGCGCCAGCAGGGACCTAAGCACAGATACGCAGTATTTT
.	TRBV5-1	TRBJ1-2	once	CASSRSGTLDGYTF	TGCGCCAGCAGTAGATCCGGGACACTAGATGGCTACACCTTC
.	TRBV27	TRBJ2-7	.	CASSLRPGKTYEQYF	TGTGCCAGCAGTTTAAGGCCAGGGAAAACCTACGAGCAGTACTTC
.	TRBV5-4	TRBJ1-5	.	CASSLEGGNQPQHF	TGTGCCAGCAGCTTGGAGGGAGGGAATCAGCCCCAGCATTTT
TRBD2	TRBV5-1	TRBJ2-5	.	CASSMGLAFGNQETQYF	TGCGCCAGCAGCATGGGACTAGCGTTCGGGAACCAAGAGACCCAGTACTTC
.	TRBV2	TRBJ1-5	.	CASSALSNQPQHF	TGTGCCAGCAGTGCCTTGAGCAATCAGCCCCAGCATTTT
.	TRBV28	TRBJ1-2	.	CASSHSQGFYGYTF	TGTGCCAGCAGTCACTCCCAGGGTTTCTATGGCTACACCTTC